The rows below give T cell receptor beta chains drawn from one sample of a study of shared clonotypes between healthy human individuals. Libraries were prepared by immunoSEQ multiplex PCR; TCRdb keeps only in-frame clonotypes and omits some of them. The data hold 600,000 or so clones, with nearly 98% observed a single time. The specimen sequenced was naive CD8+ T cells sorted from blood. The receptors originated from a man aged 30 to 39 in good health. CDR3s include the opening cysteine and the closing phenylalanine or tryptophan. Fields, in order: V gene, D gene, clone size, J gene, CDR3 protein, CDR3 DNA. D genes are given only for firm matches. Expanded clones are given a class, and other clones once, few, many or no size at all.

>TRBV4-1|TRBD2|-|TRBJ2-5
CASSQGLAGEETQYF
TGCGCCAGCAGCCAAGGACTAGCGGGAGAGGAGACCCAGTACTTC
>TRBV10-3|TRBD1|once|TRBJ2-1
CAIRSSTGGDEQFF
TGTGCCATCAGGAGCTCGACAGGGGGGGATGAGCAGTTCTTC
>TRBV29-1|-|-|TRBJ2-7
CSVRGQGPYEQYF
TGCAGCGTTCGGGGCCAGGGCCCCTACGAGCAGTACTTC
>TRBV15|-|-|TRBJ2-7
CATSRDRQGHYEQYF
TGTGCCACCAGCAGAGATAGGCAGGGACATTACGAGCAGTACTTC
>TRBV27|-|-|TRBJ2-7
CASQGSRGEQYF
TGTGCCAGCCAGGGGTCGCGGGGCGAGCAGTACTTC
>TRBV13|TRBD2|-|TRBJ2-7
CASSAGTSGYEQYF
TGTGCCAGCAGCGCCGGGACTAGCGGTTACGAGCAGTACTTC
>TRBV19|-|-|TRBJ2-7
CASSLGVRSYEQYF
TGTGCCAGTAGTTTGGGGGTCCGGTCCTACGAGCAGTACTTC
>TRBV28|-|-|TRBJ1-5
CASRYYRDTYQPQHF
TGTGCCAGCAGATATTACCGGGACACCTATCAGCCCCAGCATTTT
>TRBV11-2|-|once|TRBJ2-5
CASIRRGSGGEETQYF
TGTGCCAGCATTCGCAGAGGGTCAGGGGGGGAGGAGACCCAGTACTTC
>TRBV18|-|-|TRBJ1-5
CASSPLSTGQPQHF
TGTGCCAGCTCACCACTTTCGACGGGTCAGCCCCAGCATTTT
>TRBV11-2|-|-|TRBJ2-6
CASSSSEGVVGANVLTF
TGTGCCAGCAGCTCAAGCGAGGGGGTGGTTGGGGCCAACGTCCTGACTTTC
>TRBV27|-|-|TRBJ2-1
CASSFRQMLYNEQFF
TGTGCCAGCAGTTTCAGGCAGATGCTCTACAATGAGCAGTTCTTC
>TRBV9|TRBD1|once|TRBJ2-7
CASSIGTGIYEQYF
TGTGCCAGCAGCATCGGGACAGGGATCTACGAGCAGTACTTC
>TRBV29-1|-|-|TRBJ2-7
CSVFATDSTYEQYF
TGCAGCGTTTTCGCGACCGATTCGACCTACGAGCAGTACTTC
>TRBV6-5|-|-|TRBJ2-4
CASRKAALAKNIQYF
TGTGCCAGCAGAAAGGCGGCACTAGCCAAAAACATTCAGTACTTC
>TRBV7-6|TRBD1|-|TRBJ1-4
CASSLEAGGNEKLFF
TGTGCCAGCAGCTTAGAGGCAGGGGGGAATGAAAAACTGTTTTTT
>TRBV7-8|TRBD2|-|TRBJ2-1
CASSLAGTSVGEQFF
TGTGCCAGCAGCTTAGCCGGGACTAGCGTCGGTGAGCAGTTCTTC
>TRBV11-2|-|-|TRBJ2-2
CASSLVGGNTGELFF
TGTGCCAGCAGCTTAGTGGGTGGGAACACCGGGGAGCTGTTTTTT
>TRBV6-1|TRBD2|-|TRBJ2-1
CASSNSGSSYNEQFF
TGTGCCAGCAGCAACAGCGGGAGCTCCTACAATGAGCAGTTCTTC
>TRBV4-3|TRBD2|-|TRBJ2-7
CASSQEGLAGSYEQYF
TGCGCCAGCAGCCAAGAGGGACTAGCGGGGTCCTACGAGCAGTACTTC
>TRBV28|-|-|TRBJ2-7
CASSSQSSYEQYF
TGTGCCAGCAGTTCACAGTCATCCTACGAGCAGTACTTC
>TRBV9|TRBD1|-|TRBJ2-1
CASSPAGAGGYYNEQFF
TGTGCCAGCAGCCCGGCCGGGGCAGGGGGCTACTACAATGAGCAGTTCTTC
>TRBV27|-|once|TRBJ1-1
CASRPAVMNTEAFF
TGTGCCAGCAGGCCCGCAGTGATGAACACTGAAGCTTTCTTT
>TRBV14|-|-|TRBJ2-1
CASSHYGSNEQFF
TGTGCCAGCAGCCACTATGGGAGCAATGAGCAGTTCTTC
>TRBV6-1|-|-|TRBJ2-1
CASRRNEQFF
TGTGCCAGCAGGCGTAACGAGCAGTTCTTC
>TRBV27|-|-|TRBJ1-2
CASSSRGAVNYGYTF
TGTGCCAGCAGTTCCCGGGGCGCAGTTAACTATGGCTACACCTTC
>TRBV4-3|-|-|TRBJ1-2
CASSEGAGADGYTF
TGCGCCAGCAGCGAAGGCGCAGGGGCCGATGGCTACACCTTC
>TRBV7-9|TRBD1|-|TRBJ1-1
CASRDRGDYPAFF
TGTGCCAGCAGGGACAGGGGAGACTACCCAGCTTTCTTT
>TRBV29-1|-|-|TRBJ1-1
CSVDGAGVSEAFF
TGCAGCGTTGATGGGGCAGGGGTATCTGAAGCTTTCTTT
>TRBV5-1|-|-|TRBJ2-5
CASSLGRGQETQYF
TGCGCCAGCAGCTTGGGCAGGGGCCAAGAGACCCAGTACTTC
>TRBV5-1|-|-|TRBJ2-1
CASSLDGYNEQFF
TGCGCCAGCAGCTTGGACGGGTACAATGAGCAGTTCTTC
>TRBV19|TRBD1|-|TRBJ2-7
CASSMDGTDLYEQYF
TGTGCCAGTAGTATGGACGGGACAGATCTATACGAGCAGTACTTC
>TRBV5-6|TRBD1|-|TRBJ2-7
CASSFGTGSHEQYF
TGTGCCAGCAGCTTTGGGACAGGGTCCCACGAGCAGTACTTC
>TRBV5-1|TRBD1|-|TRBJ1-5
CASSLGTGGNQPQHF
TGCGCCAGCAGCTTGGGAACAGGGGGCAATCAGCCCCAGCATTTT
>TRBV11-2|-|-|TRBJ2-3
CASSLGGINSGDTQYF
TGTGCCAGCAGCTTAGGCGGGATTAATAGCGGAGATACGCAGTATTTT
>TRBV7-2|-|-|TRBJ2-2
CASSFGPAWRFDTGELFF
TGTGCCAGCAGCTTTGGACCGGCCTGGAGATTTGACACCGGGGAGCTGTTTTTT
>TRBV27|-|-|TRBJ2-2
CASSLGDTGELFF
TGTGCCAGCAGTCTCGGGGACACCGGGGAGCTGTTTTTT
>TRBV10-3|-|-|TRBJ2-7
CAIRTVDYYEQYF
TGTGCCATACGGACAGTTGATTACTACGAGCAGTACTTC
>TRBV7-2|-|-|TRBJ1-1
CASSLAKPGITEAFF
TGTGCCAGCAGCTTAGCCAAACCAGGAATCACTGAAGCTTTCTTT
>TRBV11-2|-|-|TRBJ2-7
CASSLPLGADYEQYF
TGTGCCAGCAGCTTACCCCTAGGGGCGGACTACGAGCAGTACTTC
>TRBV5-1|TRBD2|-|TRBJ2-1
CASSLLAGAKFTRYNEQFF
TGCGCCAGCAGCTTGCTAGCGGGAGCTAAGTTTACTCGGTACAATGAGCAGTTCTTC
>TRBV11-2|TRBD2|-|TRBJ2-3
CASSLIKREPSTDTQYF
TGTGCCAGCAGCCTCATCAAGCGGGAGCCGTCCACAGATACGCAGTATTTT
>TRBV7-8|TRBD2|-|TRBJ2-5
CASSLEVGLAQQETQYF
TGTGCCAGCAGCTTAGAAGTGGGACTAGCGCAACAAGAGACCCAGTACTTC
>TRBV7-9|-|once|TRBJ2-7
CASSFYRSTSYEQYF
TGTGCCAGCAGCTTCTATCGGTCGACTTCCTACGAGCAGTACTTC
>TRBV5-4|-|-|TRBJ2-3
CASSWEPGSSTDTQYF
TGTGCCAGCAGCTGGGAACCAGGGAGTAGCACAGATACGCAGTATTTT
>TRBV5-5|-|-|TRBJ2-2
CASIGELFF
TGTGCCAGTATCGGGGAGCTGTTTTTT
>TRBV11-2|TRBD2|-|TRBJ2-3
CASSLGGTSGRSTDTQYF
TGTGCCAGCAGCTTAGGAGGGACTAGCGGGAGGAGCACAGATACGCAGTATTTT
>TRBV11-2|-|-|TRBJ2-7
CASSLDLYEQYF
TGTGCCAGCAGCTTAGATCTCTACGAGCAGTACTTC
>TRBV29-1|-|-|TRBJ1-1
CSAAGVSHTEAFF
TGCAGCGCAGCGGGGGTATCCCACACTGAAGCTTTCTTT
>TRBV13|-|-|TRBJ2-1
CASSLSARRSNEQFF
TGTGCCAGCAGCTTATCTGCTAGGAGGTCCAATGAGCAGTTCTTC
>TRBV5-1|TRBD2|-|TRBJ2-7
CASSLGLADEQYF
TGCGCCAGCAGCTTGGGGCTAGCGGACGAGCAGTACTTC